A selection of T cell receptor beta chains follows, all from one sample in a study of cytotoxic CD8 clonotypes in ibrutinib-treated CLL. Here immunoSEQ multiplex PCR was the method, and the copy in TCRdb shows in-frame clones only, minus some. The sample includes approximately 9,200 clones, more than 70% of them seen just once. The material was PBMCs, obtained before ibrutinib treatment. These receptors came from a human donor with chronic lymphocytic leukemia. CDR3s include the opening cysteine and the closing phenylalanine or tryptophan. A D gene is named only where the DNA matches it firmly. Clone size appears in some rows only: once, few, many, or a class for an expanded clone.

J gene,clone size,CDR3 length,D gene,V gene,CDR3 DNA,CDR3 protein
TRBJ2-5,-,16,TRBD2,TRBV28,TGTGCCAGCAGGGGAACGAGAGCGGGAGCTTCAGAGACCCAGTACTTC,CASRGTRAGASETQYF
TRBJ1-2,-,14,TRBD1,TRBV5-1,TGCGCCAGCAGCTATGGACAGGTTGACAATGGCTACACCTTC,CASSYGQVDNGYTF
TRBJ2-7,few,14,-,TRBV11-2,TGTGCCAGCAGCTTAGATCTGGTAACTATCCTGCAGTACTTC,CASSLDLVTILQYF
TRBJ1-4,-,15,-,TRBV5-4,TGTGCCAGCAGCTTAACGACAGAGCCTAATGAAAAACTGTTTTTT,CASSLTTEPNEKLFF
TRBJ2-2,-,17,TRBD1,TRBV27,TGTGCCAGCAGTCGGGAATTTGACAGGGTACGGACCGGGGAGCTGTTTTTT,CASSREFDRVRTGELFF
TRBJ1-5,-,15,-,TRBV6-1,TGTGCCAGCAGTGAAGCTGGACAGAGCAATCAGCCCCAGCATTTT,CASSEAGQSNQPQHF
TRBJ2-1,-,19,TRBD2,TRBV5-4,TGTGCCAGCAGCCAAGGACTAGCGGGAGGGCCTGGGGGCTACAATGAGCAGTTCTTC,CASSQGLAGGPGGYNEQFF
TRBJ2-1,medium-sized,12,-,TRBV4-1,TGCGCCAGCAGCCAAGAAGGGGGTGAGCAGTTCTTC,CASSQEGGEQFF
TRBJ2-5,-,16,TRBD1,TRBV7-2,TGTGCCAGCAGCTTGGGGACAGCAAATCGTCAAGAGACCCAGTACTTC,CASSLGTANRQETQYF
TRBJ1-5,few,16,-,TRBV21-1,TGTGCCAGCAGCAAAAGTCTCGGTTCAACCTATCAGCCCCAGCATTTT,CASSKSLGSTYQPQHF
TRBJ2-7,once,14,TRBD1,TRBV27,TGTGCCAGCAGGGCAACCGGGACAGGGTTCGAGCAGTACTTC,CASRATGTGFEQYF
TRBJ2-1,-,17,TRBD1,TRBV7-9,TGTGCCAGCAGCCCGAGACAGGGCGATAGGGCTTACAATGAGCAGTTCTTC,CASSPRQGDRAYNEQFF
TRBJ2-7,-,14,-,TRBV9,TGTGCCAGCAGCCGGGACACCCCGATCGGGGAGCAGTACTTC,CASSRDTPIGEQYF
TRBJ2-1,-,18,-,TRBV6-1,TGTGCCAGCAGTGACTTCGTGATGGGGACGAACCCCTCAAGGGAGCAGTTCTTC,CASSDFVMGTNPSREQFF
TRBJ1-3,-,15,-,TRBV4-1,TGCGCCAGCAGCTCTGTGGGGGGGGCTGGAAACACCATATATTTT,CASSSVGGAGNTIYF
TRBJ2-2,-,12,-,TRBV30,TGTGCCTGGAACAGGGTTCCCGGGGAGCTGTTTTTT,CAWNRVPGELFF
TRBJ2-2,-,15,-,TRBV5-1,TGCGCCAGCAGCTTGGCGCAGGTGAATACCGGGGAGCTGTTTTTT,CASSLAQVNTGELFF
TRBJ2-3,-,14,-,TRBV27,TGTGCCAGCAGTGGTCTGACAAGCACAGATACGCAGTATTTT,CASSGLTSTDTQYF
TRBJ1-5,-,15,TRBD1,TRBV11-2,TGTGCCAGCAGCTTAGCCGGCAGGGGGAATCAGCCCCAGCATTTT,CASSLAGRGNQPQHF
TRBJ2-5,-,11,-,TRBV5-1,TGCGCCAGCAGCTTGGTAGAGACCCAGTACTTC,CASSLVETQYF
TRBJ2-7,-,13,-,TRBV5-6,TGTGCCAGCAGCGGGGGAACCGATTTGGAGCAGTACTTC,CASSGGTDLEQYF
TRBJ1-5,-,14,-,TRBV27,TGTGCCAGCAGGCCCACATATAGCAATCAGCCCCAGCATTTT,CASRPTYSNQPQHF
TRBJ2-3,-,15,TRBD1,TRBV9,TGTGCCAGCAGTGCGACAGGGGGAAACACAGATACGCAGTATTTT,CASSATGGNTDTQYF
TRBJ2-4,-,14,-,TRBV28,TGTGCCAGCCCGGCGGGGCTAGCCAAAAACATTCAGTACTTC,CASPAGLAKNIQYF
TRBJ1-1,few,14,TRBD1,TRBV7-3,TGTGCCAGCAGCTTAGACAGGGGTATTTCTGAAGCTTTCTTT,CASSLDRGISEAFF
TRBJ2-3,-,18,TRBD2,TRBV9,TGTGCCAGCAGCGTATTTAGCGTGGTAGCGGGGGGCACAGATACGCAGTATTTT,CASSVFSVVAGGTDTQYF
TRBJ1-5,-,13,TRBD1,TRBV2,TGTGCCAGCGACAGGGATAGCAATCAGCCCCAGCATTTT,CASDRDSNQPQHF
TRBJ2-5,-,12,-,TRBV27,TGTGCCAGCAGGGGGGTTCAAGAGACCCAGTACTTC,CASRGVQETQYF
TRBJ1-4,once,16,-,TRBV28,TGTGCCAGCAGTTTAGTTTTGGACACAGGAAATGAAAAACTGTTTTTT,CASSLVLDTGNEKLFF
TRBJ2-7,few,12,-,TRBV6-6,TGTGCCAGCAGCCGCGGGGGCGGCGAGCAGTACTTC,CASSRGGGEQYF
TRBJ2-7,-,13,-,TRBV4-1,TGCGCCAGCAGCCAATTAGCGGAGGGACGACAGTACTTC,CASSQLAEGRQYF
TRBJ1-1,-,16,TRBD1,TRBV15,TGTGCCACCAGCAGAGATAGGGGACAGGGGGTAACTGAAGCTTTCTTT,CATSRDRGQGVTEAFF
TRBJ2-7,-,14,TRBD2,TRBV6-6,TGTGCCAGCAGGGATTCTAGCGGGAGTTACGAGCAGTACTTC,CASRDSSGSYEQYF
TRBJ1-2,-,15,-,TRBV5-1,TGCGCCAGCAGCTTGGCCGGGCAGGGCGGGTATGGCTACACCTTC,CASSLAGQGGYGYTF
TRBJ2-6,-,16,TRBD1,TRBV11-2,TGTGCCAGCAATACGGGACAGCCCTCTGGGGCCAACGTCCTGACTTTC,CASNTGQPSGANVLTF
TRBJ2-1,-,16,-,TRBV4-2,TGTGCCAGCAGCCAAGGCGATACTAGCCGTTACAATGAGCAGTTCTTC,CASSQGDTSRYNEQFF
TRBJ1-6,-,12,-,TRBV6-1,TGTGCCAGCAGTATCGAGGAGGCACCCCTCCACTTT,CASSIEEAPLHF
TRBJ2-3,-,13,-,TRBV6-5,TGTGCCAGCAGTCGCCCGGAAGGGTATACGCAGTATTTT,CASSRPEGYTQYF
TRBJ2-7,-,16,-,TRBV11-2,TGTGCCAGCAGCTTAGATGGGGGATCGAGCTCCTACGAGCAGTACTTC,CASSLDGGSSSYEQYF
TRBJ2-5,medium-sized,16,TRBD2,TRBV27,TGTGCCAGCAGTTTAGATAGGACTAGCGGGATTGAGACCCAGTACTTC,CASSLDRTSGIETQYF
TRBJ2-2,-,13,-,TRBV10-3,TGTGCCATCAGTGGAGCGCTGGGCGGGGAGCTGTTTTTT,CAISGALGGELFF
TRBJ1-2,few,14,-,TRBV28,TGTGCCAGCAGTACACCTGACAGGTTCTATGGCTACACCTTC,CASSTPDRFYGYTF
TRBJ2-3,-,18,-,TRBV4-2,TGTGCCAGCAGCCAAGATGGGCCTCGGGGAAGTAGCACAGATACGCAGTATTTT,CASSQDGPRGSSTDTQYF
TRBJ2-3,-,15,-,TRBV6-6,TGTGCCAGCACCTCGGGCGGGCAGGGCACAGATACGCAGTATTTT,CASTSGGQGTDTQYF
TRBJ1-4,-,14,TRBD1,TRBV10-3,TGTGCCATCAGCGGACAGGTGACTAATGAAAAACTGTTTTTT,CAISGQVTNEKLFF
TRBJ1-2,medium-sized,11,-,TRBV10-3,TGTGCCATAAGTGACACGGTAGGCTACACCTTC,CAISDTVGYTF
TRBJ1-5,-,14,TRBD1,TRBV18,TGTGCCAGCTCACCGGGACAGGGGGCTCAGCCCCAGCATTTT,CASSPGQGAQPQHF
TRBJ1-2,once,12,-,TRBV29-1,TGCAGCGTTGGGCACGGTGACTATGGCTACACCTTC,CSVGHGDYGYTF
TRBJ1-5,-,14,TRBD1,TRBV5-1,TGCGCCAGCAGCTCGACAGGGGAGAATCAGCCCCAGCATTTT,CASSSTGENQPQHF
TRBJ2-7,few,14,-,TRBV7-8,TGTGCCAGCAGCTTAGTATCGACCGCTTACGAGCAGTACTTC,CASSLVSTAYEQYF